This T cell receptor beta chain was identified in a study of cytomegalovirus exposure and HLA in healthy donors. Whole-study findings and limits: Rarity marked most TCR sequences, yet some public TCRs occurred in many donors.

In germline, CDR1 is SGHDN, CDR2 FVKESK. V lost 4 bases and J lost 8; bases outside the gene matches: 9. This CDR3 comprises 14 residues. TCRdb keeps only in-frame clones here, not all; method: immunoSEQ multiplex PCR. Here the sample spans more than 95,000 clones, 86% being singletons. These donors were members of the roughly 130-subject validation cohort, a group separate from the approximately 670-subject first cohort. On this clone: Its antigen is unknown.

The sequenced sample consisted of PBMCs. The chain uses TRBV14 and TRBJ1-2; the match to TRBD1 covers 8 bases. This TCR was sampled from a man aged 18 to 29 in good health and CMV-seronegative. DNA for the CDR3: TGTGCCAGCAGCCCCGGACAGGGAAAGAAGGGCTACACCTTC. This encodes CASSPGQGKKGYTF.